This T cell receptor (beta chain) was identified during a study of siplizumab effects on memory and regulatory T cells. Method: immunoSEQ multiplex PCR; TCRdb's copy keeps in-frame clones and lacks some. The data show approximately 70,000 clones, with about 90% seen just once and about 27% held by the top ten. Source material: CD8+ T cells sorted from blood. This TCR came from a human donor in good health.

The DNA of the CDR3 is TGCGCCAGCAGTGCCGGGACATACACCGGGGAGCTGTTTTTT. The encoded protein is CASSAGTYTGELFF. The chain has TRBV10-1 and TRBJ2-2; possible D gene TRBD1, 6 bases. CDR3 length equals 14 residues. CDR1 and CDR2 (germline): WNHNN, SYGVQD (reference sequence). The ends were cut back, 4 bases at V and 3 bases at J, with 9 bases in the middle.